A single sample gave rise to the 13 T cell receptor beta chains below, sequenced in a study of CD8+CD57+ T cells in acquired aplastic anemia. Profiling that covered TCR beta VDJ and CDR3 relied on genomic DNA as its template. TCRdb re-analysed the reads in MiXCR, keeping a single row per CDR3 protein. Of 400,000 to 500,000 distinct CDR3 sequences in the sample, about 70% were seen once. The specimen sequenced was sorted CD4+, CD8+, or CD8+CD57+ T cells (not recorded which) from PBMCs. These receptors all come from a human donor in good health, serving as a control.

A single count supports this clonotype. The chain combines TRBV11-2 with TRBJ1-2; no clear D. Germline CDR1 reads SGHAT; CDR2 reads FQNNGV. The CDR3 spans 15 residues. Deletions cut 0 bases from V and 4 bases from J, with 12 bases between. CDR3 loop: CASSLDIGPLYGYTF. The CDR3, as DNA: TGTGCCAGCAGCTTAGATATCGGGCCTCTCTATGGCTACACCTTC. Variable domain in full (rest from reference TRBV11-2 and TRBJ1-2): EAGVAQSPRYKIIEKRQSVAFWCNPISGHATLYWYQQILGQGPKLLIQFQNNGVVDDSQLPKDRFSAERLKGVDSTLKIQPAKLEDSAVYLCASSLDIGPLYGYTFGSGTRLTVV.

This clonotype turned up a few times. The gene calls are TRBV6-5 and TRBJ2-7, with TRBD1 identical over 7 bases. The germline CDR1 and CDR2 sequences are MNHEY and SVGAGI. V shed 4 bases, J shed 0 bases, and the junction held 6 bases outside the gene matches. The CDR3 loop spans 15 amino acids. The CDR3 region is CASSLGQSSSYEQYF. DNA of the CDR3: TGTGCCAGCAGTTTGGGACAGTCAAGCTCCTACGAGCAGTACTTC.

This clonotype has more than one count but fewer than ten. The V and J genes are TRBV19 and TRBJ1-4; D is possibly TRBD1 (5 bases). Germline lookup yields CDR1 LNHDA and CDR2 SQIVND (reference sequence). The CDR3 sequence is 15 residues long. Trimming shortened V by 5 bases and J by 7 bases, and 17 bases separated the two germline ends. The CDR3 nucleotides are TGTGCCAGTAGTTCCAGGGTTGGTGGGTCTGAAAAACTGTTTTTT. Its translation is CASSSRVGGSEKLFF. The full variable domain, its missing parts supplied by reference TRBV19 and TRBJ1-4, is DGGITQSPKYLFRKEGQNVTLSCEQNLNHDAMYWYRQDPGQGLRLIYYSQIVNDFQKGDIAEGYSVSREKKESFPLTVTSAQKNPTAFYLCASSSRVGGSEKLFFGSGTQLSVL.

This clonotype occurred many times. This rearrangement joins TRBV12-3 or TRBV12-4 to TRBJ2-5; D gene unclear. V lost 2 bases and J lost 5, with 6 bases in between. The CDR3 covers 12 residues. CDR3 bases: TGTGCCAGCAGTTTATCTAAGGAGACCCAGTACTTC. Its protein product is CASSLSKETQYF.

The chain couples TRBV7-7 to TRBJ2-1; 8 bases are shared with TRBD2. Germline V CDR1 and CDR2: SSHAT, FNYEAQ (reference sequence). The V and J ends lost 5 bases and 2 bases, in that order; junction bases with no gene match: 14. The CDR3 is 18 residues long. CDR3 sequence reads: CASSRQTGERGPYNEQFF. The CDR3 region has the DNA TGTGCCAGCAGCCGACAGACCGGCGAGCGGGGGCCCTACAATGAGCAGTTCTTC.

The V call is TRBV15, the J call TRBJ2-3; tentatively, D is TRBD1 (5 bases). The CDR3 covers 16 residues. Germline V gene sequence: CDR1 LNHNV, CDR2 YYDKDF (reference sequence). Trimming stripped 4 bases from V and 2 bases from J, with 16 bases between. CDR3 in DNA: TGTGCCACCAGCACGGGCCCTAGGGGCGTCACAGATACGCAGTATTTT. This codes for CATSTGPRGVTDTQYF.

Here the CDR3 reads CAWTAGGGYGYTF. The CDR3 coding sequence is TGTGCCTGGACCGCCGGCGGGGGCTATGGCTACACCTTC. The chain joins TRBV30 to TRBJ1-2; D is perhaps TRBD1 (5 bases). Germline CDR1 reads GTSNPN; CDR2 reads SVGIG (reference sequence). CDR3 length: 13 residues. Trimming took off 4 bases at V and 4 bases at J, with 13 bases between the two ends. Complete variable domain (other parts from reference TRBV30 and TRBJ1-2): SQTIHQWPATLVQPVGSPLSLECTVEGTSNPNLYWYRQAAGRGLQLLFYSVGIGQISSEVPQNLSASRPQDRQFILSSKKLLLSDSGFYLCAWTAGGGYGYTFGSGTRLTVV.

Of note for this clonotype: A read error is possible here, since a much larger clone lies one base away. V gene TRBV12-5 combines with J gene TRBJ1-1, with 8 positions matching TRBD1. This CDR3 has 16 residues. Trimming removed 0 bases from V and 3 bases from J; junction bases left unmatched: 6. Germline lookup yields CDR1 LGHNT and CDR2 FRNRAP. This chain's CDR3 is CASGLVLGQEDTEAFF. The CDR3 DNA sequence: TGTGCTAGTGGTTTGGTACTGGGACAGGAGGACACTGAAGCTTTCTTT.

This chain connects TRBV20-1 to TRBJ2-5; 11 bases align to TRBD2. Germline V gene lookup returns CDR1 DFQATT and CDR2 SNEGSKA (reference sequence). V lost 5 bases to trimming and J lost 2 bases; unmatched junction nucleotides: 7. This CDR3 spans 15 amino acids. The CDR3 loop reads CSAGTSGGSQETQYF. The DNA for the CDR3 is TGCAGTGCTGGGACTAGCGGTGGGTCACAAGAGACCCAGTACTTC.

The chain combines TRBV20-1 with TRBJ2-7; 8 bases are a match to TRBD1. Germline lookup yields CDR1 DFQATT and CDR2 SNEGSKA (reference sequence). V lost 5 bases and J lost 4; bases outside the gene matches: 7. The CDR3 extends over 13 amino acids. The CDR3 loop is CSAQRTGRYEQYF. CDR3 nucleotide sequence: TGCAGTGCTCAAAGGACAGGGCGGTACGAGCAGTACTTC.

With respect to this clonotype: It is likely a read error, because the conserved phenylalanine at the end of the CDR3 is missing. The limits of the CDR3 on the DNA are not certain, so only TCRdb's listed CDR3 is given. This chain connects TRBV7-7 to TRBJ1-4; TRBD1, the D gene given by the table, was not confirmed from the DNA. Germline CDR1 reads SSHAT; CDR2 reads FNYEAQ (reference sequence). The CDR3 is 13 residues long, counting both termini. Here the CDR3 reads CASSPAGQGAREA.

The gene calls are TRBV2 and TRBJ2-5, with D possibly being TRBD1 (7 bases). Trimming took off 9 bases at V and 1 base at J, with 18 bases between the two ends. There are 15 residues in the CDR3. Germline V gives CDR1 SNHLY, CDR2 FYNNEI. This CDR3 is CASLDQGGSQETQYF. CDR3 in DNA: TGTGCCAGTTTGGATCAGGGGGGCAGCCAAGAGACCCAGTACTTC. The full variable domain, rest sourced from reference TRBV2 and TRBJ2-5, is EPEVTQTPSHQVTQMGQEVILRCVPISNHLYFYWYRQILGQKVEFLVSFYNNEISEKSEIFDDQFSVERPDGSNFTLKIRSTKLEDSAMYFCASLDQGGSQETQYFGPGTRLLVL.

This clonotype was seen ten or more times. The chain has TRBV6-2 or TRBV6-3 and TRBJ1-4, with D uncertain. V was pared by 6 bases and J by 0 bases, with 11 bases between. The CDR3 length is 15 residues. Looked up from germline, CDR1 is MNHEY and CDR2 is SVGEGT. The CDR3 DNA reads as TGTGCCAGCAGGCGACCTCCTGCAACTAATGAAAAACTGTTTTTT. Translation: CASRRPPATNEKLFF.